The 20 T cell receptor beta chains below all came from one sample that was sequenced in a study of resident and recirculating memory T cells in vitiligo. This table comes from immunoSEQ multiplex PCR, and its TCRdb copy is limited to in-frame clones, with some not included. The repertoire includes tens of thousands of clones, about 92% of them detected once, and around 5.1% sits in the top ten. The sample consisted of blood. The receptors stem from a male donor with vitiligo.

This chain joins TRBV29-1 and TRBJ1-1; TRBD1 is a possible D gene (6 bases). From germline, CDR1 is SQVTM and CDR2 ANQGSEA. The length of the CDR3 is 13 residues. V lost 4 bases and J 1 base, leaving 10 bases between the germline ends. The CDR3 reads CSVASQGNTEAFF. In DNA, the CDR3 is TGCAGCGTTGCGTCACAGGGGAACACTGAAGCTTTCTTT.

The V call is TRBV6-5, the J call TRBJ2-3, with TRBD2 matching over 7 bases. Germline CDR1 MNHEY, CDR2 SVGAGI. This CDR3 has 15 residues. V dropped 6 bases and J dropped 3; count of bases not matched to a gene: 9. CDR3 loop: CASRLTGTKTDTQYF. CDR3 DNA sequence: TGTGCCAGCAGGCTAACCGGGACTAAAACAGATACGCAGTATTTT.

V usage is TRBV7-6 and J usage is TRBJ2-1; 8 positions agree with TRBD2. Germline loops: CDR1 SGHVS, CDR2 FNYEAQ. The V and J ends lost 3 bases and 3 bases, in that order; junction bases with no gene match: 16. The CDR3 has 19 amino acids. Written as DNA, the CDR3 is TGTGCCAGCAGCTTCGGTGGGGGGCCGGCGGGAGGACTCTACAATGAGCAGTTCTTC. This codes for CASSFGGGPAGGLYNEQFF.

The CDR3 sequence: CASSVGTGAQPQHF. The CDR3 coding sequence is TGTGCCAGCAGCGTAGGTACAGGGGCTCAGCCCCAGCATTTT. V and J are TRBV9 and TRBJ1-5, with TRBD1 matching over 7 bases. Trimming took 0 bases from V and 6 from J; bases not matched to a gene: 3. In germline, CDR1 is SGDLS, CDR2 YYNGEE. This CDR3 has 14 amino acids.

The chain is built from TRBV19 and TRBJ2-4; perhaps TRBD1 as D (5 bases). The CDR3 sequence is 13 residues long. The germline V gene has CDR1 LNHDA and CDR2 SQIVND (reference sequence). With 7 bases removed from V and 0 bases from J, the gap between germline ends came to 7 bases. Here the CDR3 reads CASTGLAKNIQYF. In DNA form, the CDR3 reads TGTGCCAGTACAGGGCTAGCCAAAAACATTCAGTACTTC.

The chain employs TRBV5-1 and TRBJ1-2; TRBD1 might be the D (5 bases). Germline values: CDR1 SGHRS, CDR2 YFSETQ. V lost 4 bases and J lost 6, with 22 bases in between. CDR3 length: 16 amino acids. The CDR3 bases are TGCGCCAGCAGCCCTGGAGCGGGACTCAAGCCCAATGGCTACACCTTC. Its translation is CASSPGAGLKPNGYTF.

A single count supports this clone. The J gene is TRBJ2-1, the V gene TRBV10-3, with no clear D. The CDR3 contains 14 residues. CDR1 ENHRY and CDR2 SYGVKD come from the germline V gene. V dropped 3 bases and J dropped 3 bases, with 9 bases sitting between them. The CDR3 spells CAISERLFYNEQFF. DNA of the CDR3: TGTGCCATCAGTGAACGACTTTTCTACAATGAGCAGTTCTTC.

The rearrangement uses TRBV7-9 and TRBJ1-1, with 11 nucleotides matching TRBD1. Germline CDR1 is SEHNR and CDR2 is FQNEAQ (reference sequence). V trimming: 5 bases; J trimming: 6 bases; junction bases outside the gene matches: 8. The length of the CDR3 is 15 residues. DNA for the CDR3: TGTGCCAGCAGCATTGGACAGGGGGCGTTATCTGAAGCTTTCTTT. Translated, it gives CASSIGQGALSEAFF.

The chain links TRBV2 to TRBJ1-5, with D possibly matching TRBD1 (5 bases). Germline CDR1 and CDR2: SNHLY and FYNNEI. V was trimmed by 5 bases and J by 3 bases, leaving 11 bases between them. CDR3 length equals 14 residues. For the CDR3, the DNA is TGTGCCAGCAGTCTCGACAGACTCAATCAGCCCCAGCATTTT. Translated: CASSLDRLNQPQHF.

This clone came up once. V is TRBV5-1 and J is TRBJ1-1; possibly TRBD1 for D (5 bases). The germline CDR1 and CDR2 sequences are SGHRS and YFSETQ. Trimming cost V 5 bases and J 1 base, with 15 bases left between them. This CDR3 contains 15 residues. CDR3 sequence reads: CASSWGGVGNTEAFF. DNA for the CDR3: TGCGCCAGCAGTTGGGGGGGGGTTGGGAACACTGAAGCTTTCTTT.

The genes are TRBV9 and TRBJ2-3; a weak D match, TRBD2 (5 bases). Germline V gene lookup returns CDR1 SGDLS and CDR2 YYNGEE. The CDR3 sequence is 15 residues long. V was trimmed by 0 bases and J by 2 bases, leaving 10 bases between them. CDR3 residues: CASSVGGSHTDTQYF. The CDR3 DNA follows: TGTGCCAGCAGCGTAGGAGGGAGTCACACAGATACGCAGTATTTT.

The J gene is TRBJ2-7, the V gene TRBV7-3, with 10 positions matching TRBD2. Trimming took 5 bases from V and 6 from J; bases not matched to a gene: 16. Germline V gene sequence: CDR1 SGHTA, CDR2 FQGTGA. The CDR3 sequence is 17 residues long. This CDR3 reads CASSPQHTSGRASEQYF. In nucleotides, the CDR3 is TGTGCCAGCAGCCCACAACACACAAGCGGGAGGGCCTCCGAGCAGTACTTC.

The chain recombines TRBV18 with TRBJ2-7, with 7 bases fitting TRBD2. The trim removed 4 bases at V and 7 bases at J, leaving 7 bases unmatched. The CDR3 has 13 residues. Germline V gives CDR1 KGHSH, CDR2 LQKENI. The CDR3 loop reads CASSLSGIEEQYF. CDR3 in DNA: TGTGCCAGCTCACTAAGCGGGATCGAAGAGCAGTACTTC. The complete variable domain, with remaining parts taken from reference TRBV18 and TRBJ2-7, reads NAGVMQNPRHLVRRRGQEARLRCSPMKGHSHVYWYRQLPEEGLKFMVYLQKENIIDESGMPKERFSAEFPKEGPSILRIQQVVRGDSAAYFCASSLSGIEEQYFGPGTRLTVT.

The CDR3 reads CSVERGLGTDTQYF. The DNA of the CDR3 is TGCAGCGTTGAACGAGGGTTGGGCACAGATACGCAGTATTTT. V and J are TRBV29-1 and TRBJ2-3; D is possibly TRBD2 (5 bases). The CDR3 has 14 residues. Deletions cut 2 bases from V and 1 base from J, with 10 bases between. CDR1 and CDR2 from the germline V gene are SQVTM and ANQGSEA.

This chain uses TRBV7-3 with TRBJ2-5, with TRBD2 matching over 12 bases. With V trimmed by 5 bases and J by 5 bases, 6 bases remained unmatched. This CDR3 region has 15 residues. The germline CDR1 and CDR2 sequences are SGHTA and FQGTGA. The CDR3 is CASSTTSGRFETQYF. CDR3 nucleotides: TGTGCCAGCAGCACCACTAGCGGGAGGTTCGAGACCCAGTACTTC. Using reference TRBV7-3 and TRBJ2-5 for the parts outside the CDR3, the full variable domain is GAGVSQTPSNKVTEKGKYVELRCDPISGHTALYWYRQSLGQGPEFLIYFQGTGAADDSGLPNDRFFAVRPEGSVSTLKIQRTERGDSAVYLCASSTTSGRFETQYFGPGTRLLVL.

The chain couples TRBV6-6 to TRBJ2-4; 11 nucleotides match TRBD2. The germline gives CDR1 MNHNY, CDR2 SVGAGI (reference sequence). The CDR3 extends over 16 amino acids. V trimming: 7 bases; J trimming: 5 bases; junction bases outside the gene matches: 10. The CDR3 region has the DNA TGTGCCAGCAACGCGGGTAGCGGGAGGGCGGAAAACATTCAGTACTTC. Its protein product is CASNAGSGRAENIQYF.

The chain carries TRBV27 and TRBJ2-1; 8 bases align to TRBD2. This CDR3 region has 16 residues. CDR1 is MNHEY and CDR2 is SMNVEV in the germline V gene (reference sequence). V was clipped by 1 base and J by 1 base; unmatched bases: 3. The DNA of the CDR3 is TGTGCCAGCAGTTTATTCGCGGGAGGTTCCTACAATGAGCAGTTCTTC. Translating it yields CASSLFAGGSYNEQFF.

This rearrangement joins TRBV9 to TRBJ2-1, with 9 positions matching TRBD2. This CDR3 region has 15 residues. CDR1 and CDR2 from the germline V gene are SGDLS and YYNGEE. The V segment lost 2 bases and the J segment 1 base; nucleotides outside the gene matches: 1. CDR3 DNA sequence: TGTGCCAGCAGCGTTAGCGGGAGATCCTACAATGAGCAGTTCTTC. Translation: CASSVSGRSYNEQFF.

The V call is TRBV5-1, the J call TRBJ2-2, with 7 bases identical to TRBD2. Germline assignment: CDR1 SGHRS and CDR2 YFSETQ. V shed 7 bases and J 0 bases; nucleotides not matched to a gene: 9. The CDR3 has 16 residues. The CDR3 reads CASSRGVTANTGELFF. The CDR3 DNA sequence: TGCGCCAGCTCCCGGGGGGTAACCGCGAACACCGGGGAGCTGTTTTTT.

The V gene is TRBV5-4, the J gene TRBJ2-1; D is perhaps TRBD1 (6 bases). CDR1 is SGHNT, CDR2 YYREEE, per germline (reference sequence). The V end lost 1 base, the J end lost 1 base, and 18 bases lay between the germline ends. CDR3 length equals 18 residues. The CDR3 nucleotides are TGTGCCAGCAGCTTGTCCGGTTGGGGACACCCATCCTACAATGAGCAGTTCTTC. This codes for CASSLSGWGHPSYNEQFF.